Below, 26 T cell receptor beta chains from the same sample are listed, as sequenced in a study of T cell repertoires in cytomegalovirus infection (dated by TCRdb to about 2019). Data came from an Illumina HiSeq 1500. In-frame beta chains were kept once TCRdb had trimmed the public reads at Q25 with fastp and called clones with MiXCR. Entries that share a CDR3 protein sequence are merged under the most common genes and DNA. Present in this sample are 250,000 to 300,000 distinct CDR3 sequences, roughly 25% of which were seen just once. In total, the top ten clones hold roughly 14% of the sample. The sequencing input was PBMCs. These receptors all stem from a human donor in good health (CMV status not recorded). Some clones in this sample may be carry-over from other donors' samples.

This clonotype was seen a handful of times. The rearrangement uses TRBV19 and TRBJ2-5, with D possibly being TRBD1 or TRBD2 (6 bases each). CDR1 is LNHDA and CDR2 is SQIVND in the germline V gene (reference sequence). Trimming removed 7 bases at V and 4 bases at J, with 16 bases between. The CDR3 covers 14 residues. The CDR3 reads CASTRGREAETQYF. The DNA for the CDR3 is TGTGCCAGTACTCGGGGGCGCGAGGCAGAGACCCAGTACTTC.

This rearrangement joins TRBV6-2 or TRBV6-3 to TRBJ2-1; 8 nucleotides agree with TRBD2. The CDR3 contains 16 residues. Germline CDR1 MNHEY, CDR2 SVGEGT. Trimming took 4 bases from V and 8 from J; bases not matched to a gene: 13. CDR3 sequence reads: CASSSETGGRSDEQFF. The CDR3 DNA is TGTGCCAGCAGTTCTGAGACTGGCGGGAGGAGTGATGAGCAGTTCTTC.

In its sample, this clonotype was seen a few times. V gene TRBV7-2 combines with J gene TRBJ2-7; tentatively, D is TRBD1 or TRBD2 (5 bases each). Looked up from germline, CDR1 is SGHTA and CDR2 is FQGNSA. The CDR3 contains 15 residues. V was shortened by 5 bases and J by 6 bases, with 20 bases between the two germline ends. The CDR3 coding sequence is TGTGCCAGCAGCCTCTCCAGTTCCAGGGCGGGCGAGCAGTACTTC. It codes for CASSLSSSRAGEQYF.

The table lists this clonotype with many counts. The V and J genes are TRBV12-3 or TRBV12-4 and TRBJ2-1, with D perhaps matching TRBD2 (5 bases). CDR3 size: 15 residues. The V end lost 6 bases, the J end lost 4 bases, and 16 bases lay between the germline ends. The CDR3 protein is CASRPRGPLYNEQFF. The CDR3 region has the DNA TGTGCCAGCAGGCCACGGGGTCCCCTATACAATGAGCAGTTCTTC.

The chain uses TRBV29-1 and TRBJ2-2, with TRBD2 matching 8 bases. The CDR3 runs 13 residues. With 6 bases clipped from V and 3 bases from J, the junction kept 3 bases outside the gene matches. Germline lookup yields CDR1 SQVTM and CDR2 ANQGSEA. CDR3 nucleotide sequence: TGCAGCGTCGGGACTAGTGACACCGGGGAGCTGTTTTTT. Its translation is CSVGTSDTGELFF.

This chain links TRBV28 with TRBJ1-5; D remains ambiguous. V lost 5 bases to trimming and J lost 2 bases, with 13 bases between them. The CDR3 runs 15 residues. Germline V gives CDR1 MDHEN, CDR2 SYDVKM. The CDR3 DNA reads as TGTGCCAGCAGTACCGACGAAGCCGGCAATCAGCCCCAGCATTTT. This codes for CASSTDEAGNQPQHF.

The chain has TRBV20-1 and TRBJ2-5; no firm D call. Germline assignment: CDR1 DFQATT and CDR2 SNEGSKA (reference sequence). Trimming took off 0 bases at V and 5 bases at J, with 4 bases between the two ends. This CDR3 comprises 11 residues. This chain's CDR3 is CSAREGETQYF. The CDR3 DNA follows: TGCAGTGCTAGAGAGGGGGAGACCCAGTACTTC.

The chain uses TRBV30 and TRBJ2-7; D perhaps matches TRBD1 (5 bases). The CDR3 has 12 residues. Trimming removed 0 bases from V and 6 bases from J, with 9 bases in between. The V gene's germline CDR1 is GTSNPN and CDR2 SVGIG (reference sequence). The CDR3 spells CAWSVQGREQYF. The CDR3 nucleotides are TGTGCCTGGAGTGTGCAGGGCCGCGAGCAGTACTTC.

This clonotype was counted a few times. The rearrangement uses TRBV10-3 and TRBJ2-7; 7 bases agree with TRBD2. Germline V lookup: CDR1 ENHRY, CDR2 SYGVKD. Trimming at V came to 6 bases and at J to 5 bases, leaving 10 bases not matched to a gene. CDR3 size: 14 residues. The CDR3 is CAIRAWEGSHEQYF. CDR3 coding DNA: TGTGCCATCAGAGCTTGGGAGGGGAGCCACGAGCAGTACTTC.

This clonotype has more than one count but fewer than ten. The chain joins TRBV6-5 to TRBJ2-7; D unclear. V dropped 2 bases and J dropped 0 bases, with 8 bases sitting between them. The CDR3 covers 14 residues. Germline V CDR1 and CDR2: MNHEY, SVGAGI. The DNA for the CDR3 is TGTGCCAGCAGTTACGGCAGCACCTCCTACGAGCAGTACTTC. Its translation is CASSYGSTSYEQYF.

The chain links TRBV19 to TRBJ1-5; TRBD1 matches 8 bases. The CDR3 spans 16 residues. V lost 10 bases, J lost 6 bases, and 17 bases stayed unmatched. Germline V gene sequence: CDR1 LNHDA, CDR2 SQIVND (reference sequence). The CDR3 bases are TGTGCCACTACCGATGAGAGGACAGGGATTTTTCAGCCCCAGCATTTT. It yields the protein CATTDERTGIFQPQHF.

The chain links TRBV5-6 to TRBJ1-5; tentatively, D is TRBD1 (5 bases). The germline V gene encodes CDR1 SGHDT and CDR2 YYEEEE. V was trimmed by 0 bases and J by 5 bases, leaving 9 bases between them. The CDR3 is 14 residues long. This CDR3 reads CASSLAGGYQPQHF. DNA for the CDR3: TGTGCCAGCAGCTTGGCCGGGGGTTATCAGCCCCAGCATTTT.

CDR3 amino acids: CASSGDGGASDTQYF. The CDR3 region has the DNA TGTGCCAGCAGTGGTGACGGGGGGGCATCAGATACGCAGTATTTT. The chain joins TRBV6-4 to TRBJ2-3; 8 bases fit TRBD2. This CDR3 has 15 amino acids. Per the germline V gene, CDR1 is MRHNA and CDR2 is SNTAGT. Losses at the gene ends were 4 bases for V and 4 bases for J; bases not matched to a gene: 7.

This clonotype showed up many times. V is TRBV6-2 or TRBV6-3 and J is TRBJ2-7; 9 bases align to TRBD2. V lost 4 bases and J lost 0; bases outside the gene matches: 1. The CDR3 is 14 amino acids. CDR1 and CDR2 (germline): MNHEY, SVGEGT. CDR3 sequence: CASSWTSDSYEQYV. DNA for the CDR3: TGTGCCAGCAGTTGGACTAGCGACTCCTACGAGCAGTACGTC.

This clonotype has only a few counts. CDR3 residues: CASSYPRKTQYF. The CDR3 nucleotides are TGTGCCAGCAGTTATCCTCGAAAGACCCAGTACTTC. The chain couples TRBV6-6 to TRBJ2-5, with D hard to call. CDR3 length: 12 residues. Germline V gene data show CDR1 as MNHNY and CDR2 as SVGAGI (reference sequence). V was clipped by 3 bases and J by 6 bases, with 8 bases between them.

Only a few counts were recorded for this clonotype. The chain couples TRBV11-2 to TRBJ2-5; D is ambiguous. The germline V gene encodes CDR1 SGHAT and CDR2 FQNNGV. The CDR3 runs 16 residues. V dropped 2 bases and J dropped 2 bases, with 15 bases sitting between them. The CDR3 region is CASSLSVRQDQETQYF. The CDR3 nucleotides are TGTGCCAGCAGCTTAAGTGTAAGGCAGGATCAAGAGACCCAGTACTTC.

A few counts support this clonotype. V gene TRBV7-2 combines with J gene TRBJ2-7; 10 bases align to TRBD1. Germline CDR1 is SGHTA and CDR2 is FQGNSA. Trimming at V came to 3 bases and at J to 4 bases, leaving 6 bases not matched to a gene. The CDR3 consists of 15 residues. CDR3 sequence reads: CASSLDGQGVYEQYF. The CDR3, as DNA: TGTGCCAGCAGCTTGGACGGACAGGGGGTGTACGAGCAGTACTTC.

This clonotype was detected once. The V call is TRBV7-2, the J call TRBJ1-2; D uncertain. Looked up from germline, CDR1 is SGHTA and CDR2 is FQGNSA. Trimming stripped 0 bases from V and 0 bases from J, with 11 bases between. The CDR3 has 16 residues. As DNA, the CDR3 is TGTGCCAGCAGCTTAGCGGCGAACGACGCTAACTATGGCTACACCTTC. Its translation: CASSLAANDANYGYTF.

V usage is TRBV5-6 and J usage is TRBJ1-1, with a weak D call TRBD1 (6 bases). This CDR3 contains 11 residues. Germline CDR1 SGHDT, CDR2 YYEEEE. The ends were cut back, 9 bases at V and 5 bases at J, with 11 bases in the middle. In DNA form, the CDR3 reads TGTGCCACCTACAGGGTGACTGAAGCTTTCTTT. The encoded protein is CATYRVTEAFF.

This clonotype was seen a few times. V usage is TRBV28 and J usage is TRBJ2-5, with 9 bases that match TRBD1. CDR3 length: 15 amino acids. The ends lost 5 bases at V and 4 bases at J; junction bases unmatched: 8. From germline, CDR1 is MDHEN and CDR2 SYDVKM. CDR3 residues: CASSPRDRVSETQYF. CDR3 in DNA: TGTGCCAGCAGTCCCCGGGACAGGGTGTCAGAGACCCAGTACTTC. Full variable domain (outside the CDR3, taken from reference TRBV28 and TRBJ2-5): DVKVTQSSRYLVKRTGEKVFLECVQDMDHENMFWYRQDPGLGLRLIYFSYDVKMKEKGDIPEGYSVSREKKERFSLILESASTNQTSMYLCASSPRDRVSETQYFGPGTRLLVL.

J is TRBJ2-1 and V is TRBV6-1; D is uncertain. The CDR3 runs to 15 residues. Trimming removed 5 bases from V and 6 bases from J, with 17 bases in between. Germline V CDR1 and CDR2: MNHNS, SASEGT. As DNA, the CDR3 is TGTGCCAGCAGTTACCCCTTCGGAGATGGCAATGAGCAGTTCTTC. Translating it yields CASSYPFGDGNEQFF.

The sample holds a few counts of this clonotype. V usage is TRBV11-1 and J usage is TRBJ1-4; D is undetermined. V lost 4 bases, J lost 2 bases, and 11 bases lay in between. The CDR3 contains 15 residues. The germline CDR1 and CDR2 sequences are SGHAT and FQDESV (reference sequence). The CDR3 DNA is TGTGCCAGCAGCTCCGGAGGACGGACTAATGAAAAACTGTTTTTT. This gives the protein CASSSGGRTNEKLFF.

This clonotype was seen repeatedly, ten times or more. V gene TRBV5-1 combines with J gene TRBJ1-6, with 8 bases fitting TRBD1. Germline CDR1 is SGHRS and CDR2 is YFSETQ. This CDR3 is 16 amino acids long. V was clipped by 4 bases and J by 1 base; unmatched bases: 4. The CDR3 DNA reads TGCGCCAGCAGCAACGACAGGGGTTCCTATAATTCACCCCTCCACTTT. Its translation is CASSNDRGSYNSPLHF.

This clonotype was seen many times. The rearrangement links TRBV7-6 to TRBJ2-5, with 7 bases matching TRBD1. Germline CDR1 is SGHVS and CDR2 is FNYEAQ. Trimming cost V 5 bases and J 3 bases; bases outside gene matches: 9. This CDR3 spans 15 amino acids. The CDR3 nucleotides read TGTGCCAGCAGCCCACGGGACAGCTATAAAGAGACCCAGTACTTC. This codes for CASSPRDSYKETQYF.

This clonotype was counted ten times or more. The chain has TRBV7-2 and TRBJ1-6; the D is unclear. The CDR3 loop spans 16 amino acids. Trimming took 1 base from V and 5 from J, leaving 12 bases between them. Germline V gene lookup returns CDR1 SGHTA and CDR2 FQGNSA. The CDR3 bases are TGTGCCAGCAGCTTAGGGTCAGGAGGGAATAATTCACCCCTCCACTTT. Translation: CASSLGSGGNNSPLHF.

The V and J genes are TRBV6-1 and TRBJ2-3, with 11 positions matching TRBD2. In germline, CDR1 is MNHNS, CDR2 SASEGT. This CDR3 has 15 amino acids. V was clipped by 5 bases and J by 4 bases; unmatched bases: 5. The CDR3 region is CASSPGLADADTQYF. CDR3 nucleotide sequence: TGTGCCAGCAGTCCGGGACTAGCGGACGCAGATACGCAGTATTTT.